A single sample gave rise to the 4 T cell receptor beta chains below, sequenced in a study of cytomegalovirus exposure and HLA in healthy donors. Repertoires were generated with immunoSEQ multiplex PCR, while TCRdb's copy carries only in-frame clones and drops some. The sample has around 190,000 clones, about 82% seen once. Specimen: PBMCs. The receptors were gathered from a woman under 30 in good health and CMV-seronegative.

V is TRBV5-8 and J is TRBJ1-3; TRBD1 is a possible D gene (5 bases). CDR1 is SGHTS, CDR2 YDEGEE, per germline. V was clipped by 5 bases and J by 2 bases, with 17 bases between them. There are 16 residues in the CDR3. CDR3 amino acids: CASSLRGGSTGNTIYF. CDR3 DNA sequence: TGTGCCAGCAGTTTACGGGGGGGATCTACTGGAAACACCATATATTTT.

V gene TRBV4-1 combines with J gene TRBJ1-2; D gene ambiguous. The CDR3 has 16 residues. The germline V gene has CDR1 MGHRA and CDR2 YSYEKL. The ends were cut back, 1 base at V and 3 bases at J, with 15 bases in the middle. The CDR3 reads CASSQVGSRGYYGYTF. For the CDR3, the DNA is TGCGCCAGCAGCCAAGTTGGGAGCAGAGGGTACTATGGCTACACCTTC.

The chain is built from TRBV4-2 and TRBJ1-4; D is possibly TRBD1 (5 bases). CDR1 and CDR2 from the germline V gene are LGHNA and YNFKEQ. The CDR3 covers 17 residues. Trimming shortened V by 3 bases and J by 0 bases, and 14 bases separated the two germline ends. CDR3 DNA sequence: TGTGCCAGCAGCCACTCCGGGACTCCTGCAACTAATGAAAAACTGTTTTTT. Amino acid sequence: CASSHSGTPATNEKLFF.

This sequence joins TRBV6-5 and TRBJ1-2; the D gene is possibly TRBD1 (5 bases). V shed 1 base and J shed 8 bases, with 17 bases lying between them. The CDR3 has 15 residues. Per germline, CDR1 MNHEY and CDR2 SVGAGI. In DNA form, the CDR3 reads TGTGCCAGCAGTTACTTTCGGGACTCCCGAGGCGGCTACACCTTC. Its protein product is CASSYFRDSRGGYTF.